This T cell receptor (beta chain) stems from a study of T cells after yellow fever vaccination. Turning to the study itself: Libraries from low-cell-number fractions were prepared with the SMART-Seq v4 Ultra Low Input RNA kit.

In making TCR cDNA, 5'RACE template switching added a universal primer site and UMIs to it. TCRdb ran MiXCR on the 5' RACE reads and lists one entry per CDR3 protein. The table shows around 400,000 distinct CDR3 sequences, with 9.5% to 13% occurring only once. The study's findings and limits: Subsequent to the booster, the majority of primary-vaccination clones reappeared (approximately 95% CD4, 88% CD8).

As concerns this clonotype: The target antigen is unknown.

The specimen was PBMCs, collected on the day of the first yellow fever vaccination. The receptor was isolated from a man between 18 and 29 years old who received the YFV17D yellow fever vaccine.

The CDR3 is CSAGQGHQPQHF. Here the CDR3 DNA reads TGCAGCGCAGGACAGGGACATCAGCCCCAGCATTTT. This rearrangement joins TRBV29-1 to TRBJ1-5; 8 bases map to TRBD1. Germline-derived CDR1 and CDR2 are SQVTM and ANQGSEA. The CDR3 consists of 12 residues. After removal of 7 bases from V and 5 bases from J, the junction contained 4 bases not matched to a gene.